Included here is one TCR beta chain sequence, with context. Antigen specificity is unknown. CD4+ cell separation produced CD45RA+ naive and CD45RA-negative memory subsets. Germline V CDR1 and CDR2: KGHSH, LQKENI. There are 13 residues in the CDR3. The ends were cut back, 6 bases at V and 8 bases at J, with 14 bases in the middle. This entry belongs to a study of shared clonotypes between healthy human individuals. The study's findings and limits: Large sequencing depth failed to make sorted-subset sequencing complete, rarefaction showed.

The protocol was immunoSEQ multiplex PCR, while the TCRdb copy is restricted to in-frame clones and leaves out a portion. Altogether 1.6 million or so clones are present, more than 95% being singletons, with the ten largest covering over 1%. Sequenced sample: naive CD4+ T cells sorted from blood. Subset reported: CD45RA+ positively selected. The clonotype comes from a man younger than 40 in good health. The V and J genes are TRBV18 and TRBJ2-1, with no clear D. The CDR3 sequence is CASSLDWSDEQFF. Written as DNA, the CDR3 is TGTGCCAGCTCGTTAGACTGGAGCGATGAGCAGTTCTTC.